Presented here are 9 T cell receptor beta chains from one specimen sequenced in a study of blood T cell repertoires in COVID-19. The method was immunoSEQ multiplex PCR; TCRdb's version includes in-frame clones alone and lacks a portion of them. The table shows roughly 100,000 clones, with roughly 80% occurring only once. Sequenced input: peripheral blood. All receptors derive from a woman older than 75 with acute or convalescent COVID-19.

The V and J genes are TRBV2 and TRBJ1-6; TRBD1 agrees at 9 bases. Per the germline V gene, CDR1 is SNHLY and CDR2 is FYNNEI. The CDR3 length is 14 residues. V was pared by 4 bases and J by 12 bases, with 7 bases of the junction left unmatched. For the CDR3, the DNA is TGTGCCAGCAGTGTGGGGGACAGGGAAATACCCCTCCACTTT. Translating it yields CASSVGDREIPLHF.

V is TRBV6-1 and J is TRBJ2-3, with 10 bases lining up with TRBD2. The CDR3 contains 17 residues. Germline V gene sequence: CDR1 MNHNS, CDR2 SASEGT. J lost 2 bases, V lost 2 bases, and 7 bases had no gene match. The CDR3: CASSEYRLAGVTDTQYF. Written as DNA, the CDR3 is TGTGCCAGCAGTGAATATCGTCTAGCGGGAGTCACAGATACGCAGTATTTT.

This CDR3 is CASSITDQGTEAFF. The CDR3 region has the DNA TGTGCCAGTAGTATAACTGACCAGGGGACTGAAGCTTTCTTT. The chain recombines TRBV19 with TRBJ1-1, with D perhaps TRBD1 (6 bases). V lost 2 bases and J 5 bases, leaving 12 bases between the germline ends. Germline V lookup: CDR1 LNHDA, CDR2 SQIVND (reference sequence). The CDR3 sequence is 14 residues long.

The rearrangement joins TRBV3-1 (or the pseudogene TRBV3-2) to TRBJ2-3; D not certain. The V gene lost 6 bases and the J gene lost 0 bases, with 13 bases spanning the gap. The CDR3 runs 15 residues. The germline V gene encodes CDR1 LGHDT and CDR2 YNNKEL (reference sequence). The CDR3 DNA sequence: TGTGCCAGCAGAAGAGAAACGCGGAGCACAGATACGCAGTATTTT. Its protein product is CASRRETRSTDTQYF.

The chain joins TRBV28 to TRBJ1-3, with D hard to call. The length of the CDR3 is 14 residues. Germline lookup yields CDR1 MDHEN and CDR2 SYDVKM. Deletions cut 7 bases from V and 2 bases from J, with 12 bases between. Here the CDR3 reads CASIPARAGNTIYF. The CDR3 coding sequence is TGTGCCAGCATTCCAGCTCGGGCTGGAAACACCATATATTTT.

J is TRBJ2-1 and V is TRBV29-1; TRBD1 agrees at 10 bases. The CDR3 has 14 amino acids. V shed 4 bases, J shed 8 bases, and the junction held 8 bases outside the gene matches. Germline V CDR1 and CDR2: SQVTM, ANQGSEA. CDR3 nucleotide sequence: TGCAGCGTTGCCGGGACAGGGGTCGGCGATGAGCAGTTCTTC. As protein: CSVAGTGVGDEQFF.

Remarks on this clone: One end of the junction does not line up with germline, which may come from a read error. This chain links TRBV2 with TRBJ1-2; D is uncertain. The CDR3 has 13 residues. CDR1 is SNHLY, CDR2 FYNNEI, per germline. The CDR3 region has the DNA TGTGCCAGCAGGGAAGATCCCGGGAGCCCCTACACCTTC. It codes for CASREDPGSPYTF.

The chain has TRBV6-1 and TRBJ1-1, with 7 bases aligning to TRBD1. V lost 2 bases, J lost 4 bases, and 4 bases stayed unmatched. This CDR3 comprises 14 residues. The germline gives CDR1 MNHNS, CDR2 SASEGT. The CDR3 coding sequence is TGTGCCAGCAGTGAATACAGGGGAGGCACTGAAGCTTTCTTT. Translated, it gives CASSEYRGGTEAFF.

This clone was seen a handful of times. The CDR3 nucleotides read TGTGCCAGCAGCCGTAGTAGGGACAGGACGACTTTAGGAAACACCATATATTTT. Its protein product is CASSRSRDRTTLGNTIYF. The rearrangement joins TRBV7-9 to TRBJ1-3; 8 nucleotides agree with TRBD1. Trimming took 5 bases from V and 4 from J; bases not matched to a gene: 16. CDR3 length equals 18 residues. Germline V gene sequence: CDR1 SEHNR, CDR2 FQNEAQ (reference sequence). Full variable domain (outside the CDR3, taken from reference TRBV7-9 and TRBJ1-3): DTGVSQNPRHKITKRGQNVTFRCDPISEHNRLYWYRQTLGQGPEFLTYFQNEAQLEKSRLLSDRFSAERPKGSFSTLEIQRTEQGDSAMYLCASSRSRDRTTLGNTIYFGEGSWLTVV.